This T cell receptor (beta chain) was identified in a study of vaccination and CD4 T cells after COVID-19. Treatment noted: approximately 11-day PBMC culture with coronavirus spike peptide pools or control peptides (ViraFEST assay). ViraFEST used peptide pools to expand antigen-specific T cells and subsequently sequenced their TCRs. Study-wide findings and caveats: Convalescent patients displayed spike mono-reactivity in 304 of 307 vaccine-specific clones.

Sequencing of DNA taken from cultured CD4+ T cells relied on the Oncomine TCR Beta short-read assay. TCRdb recomputed calls from the PCR reads with MiXCR, one row per CDR3 protein. The table has about 12,000 distinct CDR3 sequences, less than 70% seen once. This clonotype has just one count. Its antigen is unknown. Germline-derived CDR1 and CDR2 are SEHNR and FQNEAQ (reference sequence). V was pared by 0 bases and J by 6 bases, with 6 bases of the junction left unmatched. The CDR3 contains 16 residues. Sequencing was done on a sample of CD4+ T cells from blood, cultured in vitro. The V and J genes are TRBV7-9 and TRBJ2-5; TRBD1 matches 11 bases. This clonotype originated in a human donor who had recovered from COVID-19. In DNA form, the CDR3 reads TGTGCCAGCAGCTTAGCCTGGGACAGGGGGTCGAAGACCCAGTACTTC. It is translated as CASSLAWDRGSKTQYF.